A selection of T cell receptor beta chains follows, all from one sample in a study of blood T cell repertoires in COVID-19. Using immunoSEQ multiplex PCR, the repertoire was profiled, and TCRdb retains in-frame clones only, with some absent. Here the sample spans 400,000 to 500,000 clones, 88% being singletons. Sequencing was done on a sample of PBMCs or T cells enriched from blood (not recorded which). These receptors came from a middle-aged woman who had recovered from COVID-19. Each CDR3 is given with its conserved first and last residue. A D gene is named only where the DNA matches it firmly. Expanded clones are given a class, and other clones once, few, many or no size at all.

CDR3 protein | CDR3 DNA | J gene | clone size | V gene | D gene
CASSYTGGNTEAFF | TGCGCCAGCAGCTATACAGGGGGGAACACTGAAGCTTTCTTT | TRBJ1-1 | NA | TRBV5-1 | TRBD1
CASSDSQGATGELFF | TGTGCCAGCAGTGACTCCCAGGGGGCAACCGGGGAGCTGTTTTTT | TRBJ2-2 | NA | TRBV6-4 | TRBD1
CASSQPQGAQPQHF | TGTGCCAGCAGCCAGCCACAGGGGGCTCAGCCCCAGCATTTT | TRBJ1-5 | few | TRBV4-2 | TRBD1
CASSFGVQGHQPQHF | TGTGCCAGCAGTTTCGGGGTACAGGGTCATCAGCCCCAGCATTTT | TRBJ1-5 | NA | TRBV2 | NA
CASSWPGQGTGELFF | TGTGCCAGCAGTTGGCCGGGACAGGGCACCGGGGAGCTGTTTTTT | TRBJ2-2 | NA | TRBV6-2/TRBV6-3 | TRBD1
CASSLSVNTEAFF | TGTGCCAGTAGTTTAAGCGTGAACACTGAAGCTTTCTTT | TRBJ1-1 | NA | TRBV19 | NA
CASSYSSSYAEQFF | TGTGCCAGCAGTTACTCTTCCAGTTATGCTGAGCAGTTCTTC | TRBJ2-1 | NA | TRBV6-5 | NA
CASSQDREEKLFF | TGCGCCAGCAGCCAGGACAGGGAGGAAAAACTGTTTTTT | TRBJ1-4 | NA | TRBV4-3 | TRBD1
CASSRTGSAGELFF | TGCGCCAGCAGCCGGACAGGGTCAGCCGGGGAGCTGTTTTTT | TRBJ2-2 | NA | TRBV4-3 | TRBD1
CASSTGLREPQHF | TGTGCCAGTTCAACAGGGCTACGTGAACCCCAGCATTTT | TRBJ1-5 | NA | TRBV12-3/TRBV12-4 | NA
CASSQPSYSTYLNEQFF | TGTGCCAGCAGTCAACCCTCGTACAGCACATACTTGAATGAGCAGTTCTTC | TRBJ2-1 | NA | TRBV6-2/TRBV6-3 | NA
CASSKTPTQETQYF | TGTGCCAGCAGCAAGACACCTACCCAAGAGACCCAGTACTTC | TRBJ2-5 | NA | TRBV5-6 | NA
CASSRDNGQGGYGYTF | TGTGCCAGTAGTAGGGACAACGGACAGGGAGGCTATGGCTACACCTTC | TRBJ1-2 | NA | TRBV19 | TRBD1
CASRSGSEQYF | TGTGCCAGCAGGTCGGGAAGCGAGCAGTACTTC | TRBJ2-7 | few | TRBV12-3/TRBV12-4 | NA
CASSPTLTGGGGYTF | TGTGCCAGCAGTCCCACCCTGACAGGGGGCGGTGGCTACACCTTC | TRBJ1-2 | NA | TRBV6-5 | TRBD1
CASRRASGEAFF | TGTGCCAGCAGGAGGGCGAGCGGTGAAGCTTTCTTT | TRBJ1-1 | NA | TRBV25-1 | NA
CASSFQRQSSYEQYF | TGTGCCAGCAGTTTTCAGCGGCAAAGCTCCTACGAGCAGTACTTC | TRBJ2-7 | NA | TRBV28 | NA
CASSQDGQHNEQFF | TGTGCCAGCAGCCAAGATGGGCAGCACAATGAGCAGTTCTTC | TRBJ2-1 | NA | TRBV3-1/TRBV3-2 | NA
CASSPDRDSSYNEQFF | TGTGCCAGCAGCCCCGACCGGGACAGCTCCTACAATGAGCAGTTCTTC | TRBJ2-1 | NA | TRBV7-2 | TRBD1
CASSSGTYYGYTF | TGTGCCAGCAGTTCCGGGACATACTATGGCTACACCTTC | TRBJ1-2 | few | TRBV12-3/TRBV12-4 | NA
CASSRSGVRNSQPQHF | TGTGCCAGCAGCCGTTCAGGGGTGAGGAATAGTCAGCCCCAGCATTTT | TRBJ1-5 | NA | TRBV5-8 | NA
CAWSLDRARPEKLFF | TGTGCCTGGAGTCTCGACAGAGCCCGGCCTGAAAAACTGTTTTTT | TRBJ1-4 | NA | TRBV30 | NA
CASRSGFNTEAFF | TGTGCCAGCCGTTCGGGGTTTAACACTGAAGCTTTCTTT | TRBJ1-1 | NA | TRBV2 | NA
CASSPLSDTEAFF | TGTGCCAGCAGCCCACTCTCGGACACTGAAGCTTTCTTT | TRBJ1-1 | NA | TRBV9 | NA
CASRTGTGRSSYNSPLHF | TGCGCCAGCAGAACCGGGACAGGGAGGTCATCCTATAATTCACCCCTCCACTTT | TRBJ1-6 | NA | TRBV4-1 | TRBD1
CASSITSGYEQYF | TGTGCCAGTAGTATCACTAGCGGCTACGAGCAGTACTTC | TRBJ2-7 | NA | TRBV19 | TRBD2
CASSLLLGSSGSLETQYF | TGTGCCAGCAGCTTGTTGCTAGGGTCTAGCGGGAGTCTTGAGACCCAGTACTTC | TRBJ2-5 | NA | TRBV5-6 | TRBD2